This T cell receptor beta chain was sequenced for a study of cytomegalovirus exposure and HLA in healthy donors. The primer mix had 60 Vbeta and 13 Jbeta primers. The table came from immunoSEQ multiplex PCR; TCRdb's copy has only in-frame clones and leaves some out. The data show some 160,000 clones, around 80% seen once. The CDR3 spans 17 residues. The J segment lost 9 bases and the V segment lost 0 bases, leaving 11 bases of the junction unmatched. Germline CDR1 and CDR2: SGHVS and FQNEAQ. The gene calls are TRBV7-8 and TRBJ2-1; 10 bases are a match to TRBD2. The TCR comes from a boy between 2 and 10 years old in good health and CMV-seronegative. Sequenced material: PBMCs. CDR3 nucleotide sequence: TGTGCCAGCAGCTTAGCTCGAGCGGGAGGGCCCCGTAGTGAGCAGTTCTTC. Residues: CASSLARAGGPRSEQFF.